This T cell receptor beta chain was sequenced during a study of long-term antiretroviral therapy in people with HIV. General study results and limits: Post-ART samples showed increased diversity that remained below transplant donor control levels. Missing from the dataset were any data on ART adherence, viral resistance or therapy changes.

Concerning this clone: Its target is not known.

Version v3.0 of the immunoSEQ assay was performed at survey level. Only in-frame clones appear in the TCRdb table, and some are missing; sequencing was by immunoSEQ multiplex PCR. The profile covers 25,000 to 30,000 clones, with approximately 90% appearing a single time and roughly 4% taken by the ten largest. CDR1 and CDR2 from the germline V gene are PRHDT and FYEKMQ (reference sequence). V lost 1 base and J lost 6, with 8 bases in between. The CDR3 runs 13 residues. This TCR derives from a woman aged 18-35 years with HIV. V is TRBV13 and J is TRBJ2-3, with a weak D call TRBD2 (6 bases). The input for sequencing was unsorted PBMCs, taken 1.8 years after starting antiretroviral therapy. CDR3 amino acids: CASSLVTSDTQYF. The CDR3 DNA sequence: TGTGCCAGCAGCTTAGTCACTAGCGATACGCAGTATTTT.